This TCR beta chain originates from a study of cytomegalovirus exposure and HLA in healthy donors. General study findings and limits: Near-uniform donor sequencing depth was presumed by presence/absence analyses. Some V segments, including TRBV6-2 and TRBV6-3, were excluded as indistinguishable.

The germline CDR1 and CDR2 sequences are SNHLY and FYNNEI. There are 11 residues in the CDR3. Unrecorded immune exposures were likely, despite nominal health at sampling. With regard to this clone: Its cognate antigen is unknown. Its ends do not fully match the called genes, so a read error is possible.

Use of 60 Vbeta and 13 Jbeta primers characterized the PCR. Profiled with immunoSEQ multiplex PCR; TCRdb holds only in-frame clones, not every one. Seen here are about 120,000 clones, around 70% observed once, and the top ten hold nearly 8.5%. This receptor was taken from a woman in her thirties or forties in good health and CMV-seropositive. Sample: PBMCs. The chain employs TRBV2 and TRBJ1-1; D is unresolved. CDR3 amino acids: CITQMNTEAFF. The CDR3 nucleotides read TGCATAACACAGATGAACACTGAAGCTTTCTTT. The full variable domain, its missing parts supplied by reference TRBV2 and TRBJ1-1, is EPEVTQTPSHQVTQMGQEVILRCVPISNHLYFYWYRQILGQKVEFLVSFYNNEISEKSEIFDDQFSVERPDGSNFTLKIRSTKLEDSAMYFCITQMNTEAFFGQGTRLTVV.